Below, 15 T cell receptor beta chains from the same sample are listed, as sequenced in a study of CD8 T cells in Susac syndrome. Reverse transcription of roughly 0.5 to 1 ug RNA used random hexamers. In TCRdb, the immunoSEQ multiplex PCR reads were re-called with MiXCR into one record per CDR3 protein. The data contain 250,000 to 300,000 distinct CDR3 sequences, approximately 85% of them singletons. The specimen sequenced was CD8+ T cells from PBMCs. Source of these receptors: a human donor with multiple sclerosis.

The rearrangement joins TRBV7-3 to TRBJ1-2; D not certain. Trimming stripped 5 bases from V and 6 bases from J, with 16 bases between. The CDR3 totals 14 residues. The germline V gene encodes CDR1 SGHTA and CDR2 FQGTGA. The CDR3 coding sequence is TGTGCCAGCAGCGACGGGCTCTCCGCACATGGCTACACCTTC. Translation gives CASSDGLSAHGYTF.

The chain joins TRBV7-9 to TRBJ2-7; D perhaps matches TRBD1 (6 bases). Germline-derived CDR1 and CDR2 are SEHNR and FQNEAQ (reference sequence). CDR3 length: 18 amino acids. With 5 bases removed from V and 6 bases from J, the gap between germline ends came to 29 bases. The CDR3 DNA follows: TGTGCCAGCAGCCACCTAGTAACGGACAGCCGCGAAGGCGGCGAGCAGTACTTC. Translation gives CASSHLVTDSREGGEQYF. Filled out from reference TRBV7-9 and TRBJ2-7, the complete variable domain reads DTGVSQNPRHKITKRGQNVTFRCDPISEHNRLYWYRQTLGQGPEFLTYFQNEAQLEKSRLLSDRFSAERPKGSFSTLEIQRTEQGDSAMYLCASSHLVTDSREGGEQYFGPGTRLTVT.

The chain joins TRBV12-3 or TRBV12-4 to TRBJ1-5; a possible D gene is TRBD1 (5 bases). CDR3 size: 16 residues. Between the trimmed V and J ends, which lost 4 bases and 0 bases, there was a span of 13 bases. Here the CDR3 DNA reads TGTGCCAGCAGTTCGCGGGGCGTTTATAGCAATCAGCCCCAGCATTTT. Residues: CASSSRGVYSNQPQHF.

The J gene is TRBJ2-7, the V gene TRBV12-3 or TRBV12-4; D is perhaps TRBD2 (7 bases). Trimming cost V 8 bases and J 0 bases, with 23 bases left between them. The CDR3 loop spans 17 amino acids. Here the CDR3 reads CASGGGPGAVDSYEQYF. The CDR3 bases are TGTGCCAGCGGGGGGGGGCCCGGGGCGGTGGACTCCTACGAGCAGTACTTC.

The rearrangement links TRBV6-5 to TRBJ2-1, with 7 bases fitting TRBD2. The CDR3 is 20 residues long. The germline CDR1 and CDR2 sequences are MNHEY and SVGAGI. The junction had 19 bases not matched to a gene; V was cut back by 2 bases and J by 3 bases. The CDR3 loop is CASSYHPFVASGEGYNEQFF. The CDR3 DNA follows: TGTGCCAGCAGTTACCACCCGTTTGTGGCGTCGGGGGAGGGCTACAATGAGCAGTTCTTC.

The V gene is TRBV28, the J gene TRBJ2-1; D is unclear. V was shortened by 6 bases and J by 7 bases, with 13 bases between the two germline ends. This CDR3 has 13 amino acids. Germline assignment: CDR1 MDHEN and CDR2 SYDVKM. CDR3 in DNA: TGTGCCAGCAGCCACTCCCATGGGAATGAGCAGTTCTTC. Protein product: CASSHSHGNEQFF.

This chain links TRBV20-1 with TRBJ2-1; TRBD2 might be the D (6 bases). The V gene's germline CDR1 is DFQATT and CDR2 SNEGSKA (reference sequence). Trimming removed 0 bases at V and 2 bases at J, with 14 bases between. This CDR3 is 16 amino acids long. CDR3 nucleotides: TGCAGTGCTAGAGAGACGATAGCGGATCCCTACAATGAGCAGTTCTTC. It specifies CSARETIADPYNEQFF.

The chain couples TRBV20-1 to TRBJ1-2; D unresolved. Trimming pared 6 bases from V and 13 bases from J, leaving 24 bases between. CDR1 DFQATT and CDR2 SNEGSKA come from the germline V gene (reference sequence). This CDR3 has 13 amino acids. The CDR3 coding sequence is TGCAGTGCGCCGGATCCTCCTCTCTCGGTCTTCACCTTC. It yields the protein CSAPDPPLSVFTF.

This clonotype was counted only a few times. The chain combines TRBV4-1 with TRBJ1-1; D is unclear. V lost 4 bases and J lost 5, with 11 bases in between. This CDR3 has 13 residues. The germline CDR1 and CDR2 sequences are MGHRA and YSYEKL. The CDR3 DNA is TGCGCCAGCAGCCCCACGACGCGGACTGAAGCTTTCTTT. Translated, it gives CASSPTTRTEAFF.

The chain combines TRBV7-9 with TRBJ2-1; D possibly corresponds to TRBD2 (5 bases). Trimming left V 7 bases short and J 9 bases short, with 16 bases between. Per the germline V gene, CDR1 is SEHNR and CDR2 is FQNEAQ (reference sequence). This CDR3 is 13 amino acids long. CDR3 in DNA: TGTGCCAGCACCCTTAAGGGAGATAGTGAGCAGTTCTTC. This codes for CASTLKGDSEQFF.

This chain links TRBV4-1 with TRBJ2-1, with 11 bases identical to TRBD2. J was trimmed by 8 bases and V by 4 bases; bases with no gene match: 13. Looked up from germline, CDR1 is MGHRA and CDR2 is YSYEKL. The CDR3 runs to 17 residues. CDR3 sequence (DNA): TGCGCCAGCAGCCCTGAAGACCCACTAGCGGGAGCGGATGAGCAGTTCTTC. Protein product: CASSPEDPLAGADEQFF.

V gene TRBV20-1 combines with J gene TRBJ1-2; TRBD1 might be the D (6 bases). V lost 3 bases, J lost 4 bases, and 12 bases lay in between. The V gene's germline CDR1 is DFQATT and CDR2 SNEGSKA (reference sequence). This CDR3 spans 13 amino acids. CDR3 DNA sequence: TGCAGTGCTAGGGGGGCTAGATTCTATGGCTACACCTTC. Translated: CSARGARFYGYTF.

The V and J genes are TRBV4-3 and TRBJ1-2, with D possibly matching TRBD1 (5 bases). The V gene's germline CDR1 is LGHNA and CDR2 YSLEER. Trimming stripped 0 bases from V and 5 bases from J, with 13 bases between. The CDR3 is 15 residues long. CDR3 in amino acids: CASSQESDRIYGYTF. The DNA of the CDR3 is TGCGCCAGCAGCCAAGAATCCGACAGAATTTATGGCTACACCTTC.

The chain has TRBV6-5 and TRBJ1-2, with TRBD1 as a possible D gene (6 bases). V was clipped by 0 bases and J by 1 base, with 18 bases between them. Germline CDR1 MNHEY, CDR2 SVGAGI. This CDR3 comprises 18 residues. The CDR3 here is CASSYSLGAQSDNYGYTF. In DNA form, the CDR3 reads TGTGCCAGCAGTTACTCGCTGGGGGCGCAATCGGATAACTATGGCTACACCTTC.

This chain uses TRBV28 with TRBJ2-1; no firm D call. Germline V CDR1 and CDR2: MDHEN, SYDVKM. The CDR3 is 13 residues long. Between the trimmed V and J ends, which lost 3 bases and 5 bases, there was a span of 8 bases. For the CDR3, the DNA is TGTGCCAGCAGTTTGTTAACAAACAATGAGCAGTTCTTC. It yields the protein CASSLLTNNEQFF.